The subject of this entry is one T cell receptor beta chain. The clone's antigen remains unknown. The input lacks base qualities; no much larger clone sits a single base away. Collaborating institutions collected whole blood in K2EDTA tubes following their own protocols. For TCRbeta analysis, collaborator samples were shipped as frozen whole blood, as isolated PBMCs, or as DNA extracted from either sample type. TCRbeta CDR3 regions were amplified from genomic DNA by means of the immunoSEQ Assay, a bias-controlled multiplex PCR. The authors' analysis ran thus. Within the assay, amplification of reference gene primers was used to estimate how many nucleated cells each sample contained. Sequence reads were collapsed and filtered to measure the absolute abundance of every unique TCRbeta CDR3 rearrangement. Productive Simpson clonality was computed per sample as the square root of Simpson's diversity index over productive rearrangements. TCRdb carries this immuneACCESS record with in-frame sequences only. Its versions omit some clonotypes, under half of them owing to an unresolved V gene in the studies checked, with the rest unexplained. The D gene and trimming were derived from the DNA, and the V and J assignments and clone size from that table. In this sample the table shows some 43,000 clones, 65% to 85% of which occur a single time. Of the sample, approximately 42% falls within the top ten clones.

Trimming takes 5 bases off V and 6 bases off J; junction bases not matched to a gene: 13. The CDR3 covers 14 residues, taking in both the cysteine and the phenylalanine. The kept DNA is CDR3 alone, 42 bases in frame from the first base. CDR1 GTSNPN and CDR2 SVGIG were looked up in the germline V gene (reference sequence). The data are from a study of blood T cell repertoires in COVID-19 (TCRdb year 2020). In the study overall: The collaborator samples originated in the United States, Italy and Spain and spanned the acute and convalescent phases of COVID-19. The material from the prospective study consisted of cDNA or gDNA derived from T cells, B-cell-depleted T cells, or PBMCs. Deeply sampled blood TCRbeta repertoires from subjects exposed to, actively infected with, or recovered from COVID-19 were included in the dataset. The repertoires were released in a freely available public database meant as a resource for research on the immune response to SARS-CoV-2. The samples were drawn from two sources: the first 160 participants of the ongoing ImmuneRACE study, and 1,000 to 1,500 subjects contributed by 6 global collaborators. Nearly every sample came with metadata listing a de-identified subject ID, COVID-19 status, age in years and sex. Where available, HLA class I and class II types were obtained from metadata supplied by the sample provider rather than from assay-based typing. What the work shows at the level of the full study, not this receptor alone: How much clinical and demographic metadata was included differed by source and by participant, and the metadata was provided uncurated.

The TCR originated in a man aged 35-49 years with active or convalescent COVID-19. The rearranged segments are TRBV30 and TRBJ2-7; the junction holds 7 bases that match TRBD1. Specimen: peripheral blood. CDR3 region: CAWGGQGRGFEQYF. The DNA is TGTGCCTGGGGAGGCCAAGGCAGGGGGTTCGAGCAGTACTTC.